This record looks at one T cell receptor (beta chain) sequence and its context. Its cognate antigen is unknown. This record comes from a study of cytomegalovirus exposure and HLA in healthy donors. Study as a whole: The roughly 700 first-cohort repertoires and the roughly 120 validation repertoires shared the same platform, a later analysis reported.

Generated by immunoSEQ multiplex PCR, the TCRdb table keeps only in-frame clones and is missing some. In the table there are about 240,000 clones, 87% of which are singletons. The CDR3 totals 18 residues. Looked up from germline, CDR1 is ENHRY and CDR2 is SYGVKD. The trim removed 3 bases at V and 0 bases at J, leaving 5 bases unmatched. General observations from the study: Some TCR beta chains (164 of them) were listed as cytomegalovirus-associated. That first-cohort TCR clusters tended to co-occur in the 130 or so validation repertoires was found in a later analysis. CMV antigen specificity of a few CMV-associated chains was confirmed in vitro.

The gene calls are TRBV10-3 and TRBJ2-6; 10 bases fit TRBD1. The clonotype was recovered from a man aged 18 to 30 in good health and CMV-seronegative. Specimen: PBMCs. The CDR3 nucleotides are TGTGCCATCAGTGAAGGGACAGGGGTTGGCTCTGGGGCCAACGTCCTGACTTTC. This sequence encodes CAISEGTGVGSGANVLTF.